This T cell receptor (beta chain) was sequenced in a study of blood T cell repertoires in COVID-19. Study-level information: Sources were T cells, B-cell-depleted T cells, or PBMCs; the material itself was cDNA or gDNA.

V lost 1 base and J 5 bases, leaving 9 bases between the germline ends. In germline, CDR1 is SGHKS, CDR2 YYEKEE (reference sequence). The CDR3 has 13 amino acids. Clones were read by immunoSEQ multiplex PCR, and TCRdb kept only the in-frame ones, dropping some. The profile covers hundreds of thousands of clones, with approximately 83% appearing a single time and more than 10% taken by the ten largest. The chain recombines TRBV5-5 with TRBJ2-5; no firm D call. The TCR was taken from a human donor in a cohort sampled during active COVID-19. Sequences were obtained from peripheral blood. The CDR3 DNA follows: TGTGCCAGCAGCTTGCTGAGCACCGAGACCCAGTACTTC. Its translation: CASSLLSTETQYF.